These 21 T cell receptor beta chains were all obtained from the same sample, sequenced in a study of shared clonotypes between healthy human individuals. Data came from immunoSEQ multiplex PCR; TCRdb stores just in-frame clones and leaves some out. The repertoire holds hundreds of thousands of clones, with 98% as singletons. Naive CD8 populations comprised CD45RO-negative cells positively selected for CCR7, excluding terminally differentiated effector memory CD45RA+ cells. The sequenced sample was naive CD8+ T cells sorted from blood. The receptor source for this set is a man younger than 45 in good health.

Worth noting for this clone: Other DNA sequences in the sample encode the same CDR3. This chain uses TRBV29-1 with TRBJ2-1, with D possibly matching TRBD2 (6 bases). The CDR3 runs to 13 residues. Germline CDR1 reads SQVTM; CDR2 reads ANQGSEA. Between the trimmed V and J ends, which lost 3 bases and 4 bases, there was a span of 10 bases. In nucleotides, the CDR3 is TGCAGCGTTGACGGGGGAACTTACAATGAGCAGTTCTTC. This gives the protein CSVDGGTYNEQFF.

The chain links TRBV19 to TRBJ2-3, with 10 nucleotides matching TRBD2. Germline V gene data show CDR1 as LNHDA and CDR2 as SQIVND (reference sequence). The CDR3 totals 16 residues. J lost 4 bases, V lost 3 bases, and 7 bases had no gene match. In DNA form, the CDR3 reads TGTGCCAGTAGTATCCAGACTAGCGGGCAGCCAGATACGCAGTATTTT. Protein: CASSIQTSGQPDTQYF.

The rearrangement uses TRBV7-9 and TRBJ2-1; 8 bases match TRBD2. The CDR3 is 15 residues long. V was clipped by 3 bases and J by 4 bases; unmatched bases: 5. Germline V gives CDR1 SEHNR, CDR2 FQNEAQ (reference sequence). The CDR3 region is CASSFSAGVYNEQFF. CDR3 sequence (DNA): TGTGCCAGCAGCTTTTCAGCGGGAGTTTACAATGAGCAGTTCTTC.

V gene TRBV6-1 combines with J gene TRBJ2-3, with 10 nucleotides matching TRBD2. Germline values: CDR1 MNHNS, CDR2 SASEGT. CDR3 length equals 15 residues. The trim removed 4 bases at V and 3 bases at J, leaving 4 bases unmatched. CDR3 coding DNA: TGTGCCAGCAGTGTTCCTAGCGGGAGTACAGATACGCAGTATTTT. Encoded protein: CASSVPSGSTDTQYF.

The chain carries TRBV7-2 and TRBJ2-7, with D maybe TRBD2 (5 bases). There are 15 residues in the CDR3. Looked up from germline, CDR1 is SGHTA and CDR2 is FQGNSA. Trimming removed 0 bases at V and 0 bases at J, with 9 bases between. The CDR3, as DNA: TGTGCCAGCAGCTTAGCAGCGGTATCCTCCTACGAGCAGTACTTC. Translating gives CASSLAAVSSYEQYF.

This chain joins TRBV27 and TRBJ1-5; 7 bases agree with TRBD1. The ends lost 5 bases at V and 0 bases at J; junction bases unmatched: 4. The CDR3 sequence is 15 residues long. Germline V gives CDR1 MNHEY, CDR2 SMNVEV (reference sequence). The CDR3 here is CASSPGDSSNQPQHF. Here the CDR3 DNA reads TGTGCCAGCAGTCCTGGGGACAGTAGCAATCAGCCCCAGCATTTT.

The count of this clone is one. V gene TRBV7-9 combines with J gene TRBJ2-7; the D gene could be TRBD1 or TRBD2 (6 bases each). Trimming pared 5 bases from V and 2 bases from J, leaving 13 bases between. The germline V gene encodes CDR1 SEHNR and CDR2 FQNEAQ (reference sequence). There are 14 residues in the CDR3. CDR3 region: CASSGGGNPYEQYF. CDR3 bases: TGTGCCAGCAGCGGAGGGGGAAACCCCTACGAGCAGTACTTC.

The J gene is TRBJ2-1, the V gene TRBV4-1, with a tentative D call TRBD1 (5 bases). The CDR3 contains 14 residues. Germline V lookup: CDR1 MGHRA, CDR2 YSYEKL. The V end lost 4 bases, the J end lost 8 bases, and 15 bases lay between the germline ends. The DNA for the CDR3 is TGCGCCAGCAGCCTGGCAGGGTCCCTCGATGAGCAGTTCTTC. Amino acids: CASSLAGSLDEQFF.

Remarks on this clone: This specimen includes other DNA sequences encoding the same CDR3. As DNA, the CDR3 is TGTGCCAGCAGCCCGGACAGGCCAAATGAAAAACTGTTTTTT. It is translated as CASSPDRPNEKLFF. This sequence joins TRBV28 and TRBJ1-4; TRBD1 agrees at 7 bases. From germline, CDR1 is MDHEN and CDR2 SYDVKM. V trimming: 6 bases; J trimming: 5 bases; junction bases outside the gene matches: 6. The CDR3 is 14 residues long.

The count of this clone is one. The chain carries TRBV15 and TRBJ2-5, with 7 bases matching TRBD1. Trimming cost V 5 bases and J 1 base; bases outside gene matches: 4. The CDR3 covers 14 residues. Germline assignment: CDR1 LNHNV and CDR2 YYDKDF (reference sequence). The CDR3 loop is CATSLTGLQETQYF. The DNA for the CDR3 is TGTGCCACCAGCCTGACAGGGCTCCAAGAGACCCAGTACTTC.

The V call is TRBV5-1, the J call TRBJ2-2; D may be TRBD1 (6 bases). The CDR3 has 16 amino acids. The germline gives CDR1 SGHRS, CDR2 YFSETQ. The germline V and J ends were trimmed by 4 bases and 6 bases, with 19 bases remaining between them. This CDR3 is CASSPSASQGPGELFF. DNA of the CDR3: TGCGCCAGCAGCCCGAGCGCGTCACAGGGTCCCGGGGAGCTGTTTTTT. Full variable domain (rest looked up from reference TRBV5-1 and TRBJ2-2): KAGVTQTPRYLIKTRGQQVTLSCSPISGHRSVSWYQQTPGQGLQFLFEYFSETQRNKGNFPGRFSGRQFSNSRSEMNVSTLELGDSALYLCASSPSASQGPGELFFGEGSRLTVL.

The chain is built from TRBV27 and TRBJ1-2; D gene unclear. Germline V lookup: CDR1 MNHEY, CDR2 SMNVEV (reference sequence). Deletions cut 8 bases from V and 4 bases from J, with 17 bases between. The CDR3 has 14 residues. DNA for the CDR3: TGTGCCAGCGCGCCACTCGGGATTCCCTATGGCTACACCTTC. Amino acids: CASAPLGIPYGYTF.

The chain recombines TRBV7-9 with TRBJ2-1; D unclear. Per the germline V gene, CDR1 is SEHNR and CDR2 is FQNEAQ (reference sequence). Trimming shortened V by 2 bases and J by 5 bases, and 10 bases separated the two germline ends. This CDR3 contains 14 residues. CDR3 sequence (DNA): TGTGCCAGCAGCTTATTCCCCACGGACAATGAGCAGTTCTTC. This encodes CASSLFPTDNEQFF.

The chain employs TRBV2 and TRBJ2-1; D is unresolved. CDR1 and CDR2 from the germline V gene are SNHLY and FYNNEI. V was pared by 8 bases and J by 5 bases, with 13 bases between. The CDR3 sequence is 13 residues long. CDR3 residues: CASWWEGNNEQFF. CDR3 nucleotide sequence: TGTGCCAGCTGGTGGGAAGGAAACAATGAGCAGTTCTTC.

With regard to this clone: This specimen includes other DNA sequences encoding the same CDR3. The V gene is TRBV9, the J gene TRBJ2-7, with 7 nucleotides matching TRBD2. Germline assignment: CDR1 SGDLS and CDR2 YYNGEE. There are 15 residues in the CDR3. J gave up 4 bases and V 1 base, and 8 bases lay outside the gene matches. Here the CDR3 reads CASSVSGALSYEQYF. The DNA of the CDR3 is TGTGCCAGCAGCGTAAGCGGGGCCCTATCTTACGAGCAGTACTTC.

This sequence joins TRBV7-9 and TRBJ2-1, with D possibly TRBD1 on 7 matching bases. V was trimmed by 5 bases and J by 7 bases, leaving 18 bases between them. Germline V lookup: CDR1 SEHNR, CDR2 FQNEAQ (reference sequence). This CDR3 is built from 15 residues. The CDR3 spells CASSASQGEVNEQFF. The CDR3 nucleotides are TGTGCCAGCAGCGCGAGCCAGGGGGAGGTGAATGAGCAGTTCTTC. Using reference TRBV7-9 and TRBJ2-1 for the parts outside the CDR3, the full variable domain is DTGVSQNPRHKITKRGQNVTFRCDPISEHNRLYWYRQTLGQGPEFLTYFQNEAQLEKSRLLSDRFSAERPKGSFSTLEIQRTEQGDSAMYLCASSASQGEVNEQFFGPGTRLTVL.

The chain joins TRBV27 to TRBJ1-1, with D possibly being TRBD1 (5 bases). Germline V lookup: CDR1 MNHEY, CDR2 SMNVEV (reference sequence). The CDR3 runs 16 residues. V was trimmed by 0 bases and J by 3 bases, leaving 14 bases between them. The CDR3 reads CASSLSTVKGDTEAFF. In DNA form, the CDR3 reads TGTGCCAGCAGTTTATCCACAGTGAAAGGGGACACTGAAGCTTTCTTT.

The J gene is TRBJ2-3, the V gene TRBV10-1; D call uncertain. Trimming pared 2 bases from V and 2 bases from J, leaving 11 bases between. Germline CDR1 is WNHNN and CDR2 is SYGVQD (reference sequence). The CDR3 is 15 residues long. This CDR3 is CASSEGVPVTDTQYF. The DNA of the CDR3 is TGCGCCAGCAGTGAGGGGGTACCGGTCACAGATACGCAGTATTTT.

The chain is built from TRBV10-2 and TRBJ1-1; D gene unclear. There are 11 residues in the CDR3. V lost 4 bases, J lost 4 bases, and 4 bases lay in between. Germline values: CDR1 WSHSY, CDR2 SAAADI. CDR3 in DNA: TGCGCCAGCAGTGTTGGCACTGAAGCTTTCTTT. Protein sequence: CASSVGTEAFF.

The CDR3 spells CASSVAAEATDTQYF. The CDR3 region has the DNA TGTGCCAGCAGTGTGGCGGCGGAGGCCACAGATACGCAGTATTTT. The genes are TRBV25-1 and TRBJ2-3; D is possibly TRBD2 (5 bases). Germline loops: CDR1 MGHDK, CDR2 SYGVNS. V lost 4 bases, J lost 2 bases, and 13 bases lay in between. The CDR3 covers 15 residues.

The chain couples TRBV27 to TRBJ2-5; 8 bases are a match to TRBD1. V shed 5 bases, J shed 2 bases, and the junction held 4 bases outside the gene matches. Germline V gene sequence: CDR1 MNHEY, CDR2 SMNVEV (reference sequence). The CDR3 runs to 14 residues. The CDR3 loop is CASSRTGWQETQYF. The CDR3 DNA is TGTGCCAGCAGTCGGACAGGGTGGCAAGAGACCCAGTACTTC.